This TCR beta chain was identified in a study of PD-1 blockade in classical Hodgkin lymphoma. The protocol was immunoSEQ multiplex PCR, while the TCRdb copy is restricted to in-frame clones and leaves out a portion. The repertoire has approximately 14,000 clones, around 88% of them found once; the top ten carry approximately 25%. This clone was observed a few times. Its target is unknown. Whole-study findings and limits: Patients newly diagnosed and complete responders had comparable baseline diversity.

Every patient had relapsed following autologous stem cell transplantation, and cohorts differed in brentuximab vedotin exposure. The sample was peripheral blood mononuclear cells (PBMCs), taken before the second cycle of nivolumab. The TCR was taken from a human donor with classical Hodgkin lymphoma.

CDR3: CSVEGGGYTF. CDR3 in DNA: TGCAGCGTTGAAGGGGGTGGCTACACCTTC. The chain carries TRBV29-1 and TRBJ1-2; no clear D. The CDR3 extends over 10 amino acids. In germline, CDR1 is SQVTM, CDR2 ANQGSEA. The ends were cut back, 1 base at V and 7 bases at J, with 4 bases in the middle.